This T cell receptor beta chain originates from a study of T cells in Graves' hyperthyroidism and ophthalmopathy. Study results and caveats: Using 13 V-J features, a model discriminated ophthalmopathy from stable hyperthyroidism.

After removal of 3 bases from V and 15 bases from J, the junction contained 9 bases not matched to a gene. Germline values: CDR1 SGHRS, CDR2 YFSETQ. The CDR3 spans 13 residues. As concerns this clonotype: Its antigen is still unknown.

Based on clinical symptoms, serum thyroxine and TRAb, thyroid ultrasound and orbital computed tomography, diagnoses were reached. Amplified TCR beta CDR3 regions came from RNA transcripts. With the HTBI primer set, the TCR CDR3 went through a first round of RT-PCR. TCRdb analysed the multiplex PCR reads with MiXCR anew, one entry per CDR3 protein. The repertoire holds roughly 570,000 distinct CDR3 sequences, with around 46% as singletons. This chain links TRBV5-1 with TRBJ1-6, with 7 nucleotides matching TRBD1. The sequencing sample was made of peripheral blood or thyroid tissue (not recorded which). The receptor was isolated from an adult woman with Graves' disease, either hyperthyroidism or ophthalmopathy (not recorded which). CDR3 loop: CASSSDQDRLLHF. The CDR3 DNA reads as TGCGCCAGCAGCTCGGACCAGGACAGGCTCCTCCACTTT.